This T cell receptor (beta chain) stems from a study of beta chain features in type 1 diabetes. Sorted populations all exceeded 95% purity. CDR3 length: 14 residues. From germline, CDR1 is KGHSH and CDR2 LQKENI. V lost 3 bases, J lost 3 bases, and 2 bases stayed unmatched. This clone was picked up a small number of times. Its antigen is not known. The sample holds other DNA sequences that translate to the same CDR3. Reverse transcription of all isolated RNA meant that expressed TCRB transcripts were sequenced. Sequencing used immunoSEQ multiplex PCR; TCRdb keeps in-frame clones, though not all of them. This sample has hundreds of thousands of clones, with roughly 13% found just once. The study, taken as a whole, reports: Patients showed naive, central memory and Treg TCRB repertoires that appeared more similar than those of healthy donors. People with Type 1 diabetes carried modestly yet significantly shorter TCRB CDR3s in all four CD4+ subsets.

V and J are TRBV18 and TRBJ2-7; TRBD1 matches at 10 bases. The TCR sequence derives from a woman aged 18-35 years with type 1 diabetes. Sequenced: naive CD4+ T cells from blood. The CDR3, as DNA: TGTGCCAGCTCACCGGGACAGGGGTACTACGAGCAGTACTTC. Translation gives CASSPGQGYYEQYF.